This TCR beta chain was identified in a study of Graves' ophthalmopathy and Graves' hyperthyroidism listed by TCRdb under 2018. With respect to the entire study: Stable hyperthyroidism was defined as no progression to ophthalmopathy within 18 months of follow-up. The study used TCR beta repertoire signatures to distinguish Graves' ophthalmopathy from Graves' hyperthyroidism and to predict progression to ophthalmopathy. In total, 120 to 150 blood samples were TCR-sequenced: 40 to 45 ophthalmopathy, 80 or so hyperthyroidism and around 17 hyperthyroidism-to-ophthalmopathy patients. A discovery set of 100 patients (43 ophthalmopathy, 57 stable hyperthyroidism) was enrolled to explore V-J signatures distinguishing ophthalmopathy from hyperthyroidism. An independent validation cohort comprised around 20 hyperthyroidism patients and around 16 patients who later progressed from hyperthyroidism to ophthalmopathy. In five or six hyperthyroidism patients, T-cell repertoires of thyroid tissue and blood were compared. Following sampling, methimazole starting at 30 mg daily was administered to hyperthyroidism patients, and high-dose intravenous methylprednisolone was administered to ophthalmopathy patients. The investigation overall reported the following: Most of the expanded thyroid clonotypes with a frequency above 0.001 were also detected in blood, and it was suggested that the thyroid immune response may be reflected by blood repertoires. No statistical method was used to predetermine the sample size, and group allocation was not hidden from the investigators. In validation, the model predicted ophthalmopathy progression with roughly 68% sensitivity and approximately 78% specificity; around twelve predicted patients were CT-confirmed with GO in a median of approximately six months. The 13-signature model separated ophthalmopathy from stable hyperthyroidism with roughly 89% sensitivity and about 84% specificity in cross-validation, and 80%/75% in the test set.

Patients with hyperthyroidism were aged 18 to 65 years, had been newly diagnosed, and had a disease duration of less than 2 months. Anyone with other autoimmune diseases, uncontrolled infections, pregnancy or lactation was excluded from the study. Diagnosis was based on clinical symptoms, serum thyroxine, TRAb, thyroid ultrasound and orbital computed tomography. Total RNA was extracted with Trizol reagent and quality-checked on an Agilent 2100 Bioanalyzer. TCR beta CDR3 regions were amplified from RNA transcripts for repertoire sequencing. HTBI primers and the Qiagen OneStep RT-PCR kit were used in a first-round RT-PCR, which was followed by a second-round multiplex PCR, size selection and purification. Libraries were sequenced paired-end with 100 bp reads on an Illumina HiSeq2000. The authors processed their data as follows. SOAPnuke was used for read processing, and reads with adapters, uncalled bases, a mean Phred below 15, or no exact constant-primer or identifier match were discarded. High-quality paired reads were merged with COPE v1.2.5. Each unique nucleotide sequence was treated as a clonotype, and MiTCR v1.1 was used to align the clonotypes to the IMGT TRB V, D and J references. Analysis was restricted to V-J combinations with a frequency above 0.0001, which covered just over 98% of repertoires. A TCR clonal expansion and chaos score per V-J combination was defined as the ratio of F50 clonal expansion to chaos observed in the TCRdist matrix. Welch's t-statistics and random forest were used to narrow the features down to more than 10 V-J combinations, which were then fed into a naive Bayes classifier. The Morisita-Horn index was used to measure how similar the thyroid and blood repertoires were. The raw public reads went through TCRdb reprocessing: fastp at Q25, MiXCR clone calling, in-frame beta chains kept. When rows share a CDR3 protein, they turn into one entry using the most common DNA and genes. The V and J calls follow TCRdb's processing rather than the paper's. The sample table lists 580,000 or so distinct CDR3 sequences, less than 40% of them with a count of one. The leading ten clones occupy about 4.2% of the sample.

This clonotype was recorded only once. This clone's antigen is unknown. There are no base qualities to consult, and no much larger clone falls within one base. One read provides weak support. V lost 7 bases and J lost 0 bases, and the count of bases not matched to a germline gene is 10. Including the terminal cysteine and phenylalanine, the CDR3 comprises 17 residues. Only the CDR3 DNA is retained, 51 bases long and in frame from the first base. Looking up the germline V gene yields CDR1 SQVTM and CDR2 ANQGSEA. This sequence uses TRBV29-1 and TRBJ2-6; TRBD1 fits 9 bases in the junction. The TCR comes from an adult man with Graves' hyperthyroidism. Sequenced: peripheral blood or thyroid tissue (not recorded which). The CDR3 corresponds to CSAAPGQGSSGANVLTF. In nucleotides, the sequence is TGCAGCGCTGCCCCTGGACAGGGGAGCTCTGGGGCCAACGTCCTGACTTTC.